This T cell receptor beta chain came from a study of cytomegalovirus exposure and HLA in healthy donors. Findings and caveats of the study: Later work showed greater clonal expansion in HLA-associated TCR beta chains than in equally common others.

V lost 5 bases and J lost 7, with 15 bases in between. Germline V lookup: CDR1 SGHVS, CDR2 FQNEAQ. The CDR3 covers 13 residues. Comments on this clone: Its specificity is unknown.

PCR employed 60 Vbeta and 13 Jbeta primers. Method: immunoSEQ multiplex PCR; TCRdb's copy keeps in-frame clones and lacks some. This table has around 150,000 clones, 80% to 90% appearing once. The receptor's source is a woman aged 45 to 65 in good health and CMV-seronegative. Sequences were obtained from PBMCs. The chain has TRBV7-8 and TRBJ2-7; a possible D gene is TRBD1 (6 bases). For the CDR3, the DNA is TGTGCCAGCAGCACCCGGACAGCTCTAGAGCAGTACTTC. Protein product: CASSTRTALEQYF.